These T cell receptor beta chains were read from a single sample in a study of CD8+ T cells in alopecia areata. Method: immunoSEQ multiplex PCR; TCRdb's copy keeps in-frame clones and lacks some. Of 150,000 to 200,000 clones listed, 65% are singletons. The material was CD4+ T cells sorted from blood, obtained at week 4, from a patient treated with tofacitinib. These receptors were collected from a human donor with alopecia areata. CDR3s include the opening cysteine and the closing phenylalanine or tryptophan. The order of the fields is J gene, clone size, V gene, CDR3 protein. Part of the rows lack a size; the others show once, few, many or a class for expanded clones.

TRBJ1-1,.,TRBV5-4,CASSFEWRGTEAFF
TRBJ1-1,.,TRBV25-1,CASRPESGEAFF
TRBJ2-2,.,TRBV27,CASSFGTSGELFF
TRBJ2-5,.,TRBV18,CASSQSSRRETQYF
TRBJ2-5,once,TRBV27,CASSFGLGTSGETQYF
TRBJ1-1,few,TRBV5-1,CASSSGQGADTEAFF
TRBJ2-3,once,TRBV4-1,CASSQDGGLGGPPDTQYF
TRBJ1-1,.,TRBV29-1,CSVELGTGGWRANTEAFF
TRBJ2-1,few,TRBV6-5,CASRKGGGTVDEQFF
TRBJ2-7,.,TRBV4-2,CASSQDIGRGVPFYEQYF
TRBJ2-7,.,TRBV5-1,CASSRDTGIGYEQYF
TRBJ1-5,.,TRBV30,CAWSVGGNQPQHF
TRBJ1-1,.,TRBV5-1,CASSLDFLGGAFF
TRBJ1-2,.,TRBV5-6,CASSLQAARGYGYTF
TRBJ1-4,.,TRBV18,CASSPPDRGHEKLFF
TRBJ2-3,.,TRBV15,CATSNGTSTDTQYF
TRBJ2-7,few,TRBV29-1,CSVGGTAAPEQYF
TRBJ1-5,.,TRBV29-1,CSVEVGAGQPQHF
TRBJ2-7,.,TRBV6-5,CASSGNSYEQYF
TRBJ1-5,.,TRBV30,CAWTRDNNQPQHF
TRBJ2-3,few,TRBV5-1,CASSGQDTDTQYF
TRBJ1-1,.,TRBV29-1,CSVEGTGVTEAFF
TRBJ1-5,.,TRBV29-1,CSVAGSSNQPQHF